This T cell receptor (beta chain) comes out of a study of blood T cell repertoires in COVID-19. Study summary: Donors in the United States, Italy and Spain gave samples during acute or convalescent COVID-19. PBMCs, B-cell-depleted T cells, or T cells were the source of the cDNA or gDNA that made up the material.

Source study methods: Amplification of reference gene primers was used by the study to estimate nucleated cell counts. Data came from immunoSEQ multiplex PCR; TCRdb stores just in-frame clones and leaves some out. That table is the source of V, J and clone size, and D and trimming were worked out from the DNA. Of hundreds of thousands of clones in the sample, 90% to 95% were seen once. CDR3 length equals 19 residues. Looked up from germline, CDR1 is SGHRS and CDR2 is YFSETQ. Trimming removed 4 bases from V and 7 bases from J; junction bases left unmatched: 17. The sequenced material came from peripheral blood. The receptor comes from a woman aged 18 to 35 who had recovered from COVID-19. The gene calls are TRBV5-1 and TRBJ2-1, with TRBD2 matching over 13 bases. CDR3 sequence reads: CASSHRTGLAGAAGNEQFF. DNA of the CDR3: TGCGCCAGCAGCCACAGAACCGGACTAGCGGGAGCCGCGGGGAATGAGCAGTTCTTC. The full variable domain, rest sourced from reference TRBV5-1 and TRBJ2-1, is KAGVTQTPRYLIKTRGQQVTLSCSPISGHRSVSWYQQTPGQGLQFLFEYFSETQRNKGNFPGRFSGRQFSNSRSEMNVSTLELGDSALYLCASSHRTGLAGAAGNEQFFGPGTRLTVL.